This T cell receptor (beta chain) was recorded in a study of blood T cell repertoires in COVID-19. The CDR3 has 14 residues. CDR1 and CDR2 from the germline V gene are MNHEY and SVGAGI. Deletions cut 6 bases from V and 2 bases from J, with 13 bases between. Repertoires were generated with immunoSEQ multiplex PCR, while TCRdb's copy carries only in-frame clones and drops some. The sample lists about 64,000 clones, 88% occurring once. This chain uses TRBV6-5 with TRBJ1-1; D might be TRBD1 (5 bases). This TCR came from a woman aged 40 to 50 who had recovered from COVID-19. The sequencing sample was made of PBMCs or T cells enriched from blood (not recorded which). The CDR3, as DNA: TGTGCCAGCAGGGTTACAGGCTACAACACTGAAGCTTTCTTT. Translation gives CASRVTGYNTEAFF.